Listed here are 13 T cell receptor beta chains from one sample, sequenced in a study of blood T cell repertoires in COVID-19. Data came from immunoSEQ multiplex PCR; TCRdb stores just in-frame clones and leaves some out. The sample includes roughly 320,000 clones, approximately 90% of them seen just once. The material sequenced was peripheral blood. The receptors derive from a woman in her forties or fifties with COVID-19, enrolled during active disease.

The DNA of the CDR3 is TGTGCCAGCCTACCGCGACTAGCGGGAGAGAATGAGCAGTTCTTC. It specifies CASLPRLAGENEQFF. The chain uses TRBV27 and TRBJ2-1; 12 bases are a match to TRBD2. Germline V gene lookup returns CDR1 MNHEY and CDR2 SMNVEV (reference sequence). The CDR3 covers 15 residues. The junction had 9 bases not matched to a gene; V was cut back by 8 bases and J by 7 bases.

The V and J genes are TRBV3-1 (or the pseudogene TRBV3-2) and TRBJ2-3, with 11 bases matching TRBD1. CDR1 is LGHDT, CDR2 YNNKEL, per germline (reference sequence). The V and J ends lost 3 bases and 0 bases, in that order; junction bases with no gene match: 14. CDR3 size: 20 residues. The DNA for the CDR3 is TGTGCCAGCAGCCACGCCGTGAAGGGACAGGGGGACCAAAGCACAGATACGCAGTATTTT. Encoded protein: CASSHAVKGQGDQSTDTQYF.

The chain has TRBV4-3 and TRBJ2-7, with 11 bases that match TRBD2. Germline V gene sequence: CDR1 LGHNA, CDR2 YSLEER. The CDR3 contains 19 residues. V shed 0 bases and J 2 bases; nucleotides not matched to a gene: 12. CDR3 nucleotides: TGCGCCAGCAGCCAAGAGGTCCAGCCCGGGACTAGCGGTACCTACGAGCAGTACTTC. It specifies CASSQEVQPGTSGTYEQYF.

The chain couples TRBV29-1 to TRBJ2-2, with a possible D match to TRBD1 (5 bases). The germline V gene encodes CDR1 SQVTM and CDR2 ANQGSEA. Trimming pared 6 bases from V and 2 bases from J, leaving 13 bases between. The CDR3 contains 14 residues. Written as DNA, the CDR3 is TGCAGCGTCGGTAAAGGGGATAACACCGGGGAGCTGTTTTTT. Amino acids: CSVGKGDNTGELFF.

This clone has only one observation. V usage is TRBV5-1 and J usage is TRBJ2-3; no definite D call. Germline loops: CDR1 SGHRS, CDR2 YFSETQ. CDR3 length: 14 amino acids. The V end lost 7 bases, the J end lost 3 bases, and 15 bases lay between the germline ends. The CDR3 reads CASADTSWTDTQYF. The DNA for the CDR3 is TGCGCCAGCGCCGACACCTCTTGGACAGATACGCAGTATTTT.

CDR3 coding DNA: TGTGCCAGTAGTATAGTAGCGGGAGTGGCCAATGAGCAGTTCTTC. Residues: CASSIVAGVANEQFF. The chain links TRBV19 to TRBJ2-1; 9 bases agree with TRBD2. The CDR3 covers 15 residues. Germline CDR1 LNHDA, CDR2 SQIVND (reference sequence). V trimming: 1 base; J trimming: 6 bases; junction bases outside the gene matches: 4.

This chain connects TRBV19 to TRBJ2-5; 10 bases line up with TRBD2. The length of the CDR3 is 15 residues. V was clipped by 6 bases and J by 4 bases; unmatched bases: 8. CDR1 LNHDA and CDR2 SQIVND come from the germline V gene (reference sequence). This CDR3 is CASRGAGGVGETQYF. CDR3 nucleotide sequence: TGTGCCAGTAGGGGAGCGGGAGGGGTAGGAGAGACCCAGTACTTC.

This chain links TRBV9 with TRBJ1-2; 7 bases align to TRBD1. The germline CDR1 and CDR2 sequences are SGDLS and YYNGEE. J gave up 8 bases and V 4 bases, and 14 bases lay outside the gene matches. The CDR3 consists of 15 residues. In nucleotides, the CDR3 is TGTGCCAGCAGCCCCCAAACTGGACAGGTCCTCGGCTACACCTTC. Protein: CASSPQTGQVLGYTF.

V is TRBV6-1 and J is TRBJ1-1; no clear D. With 0 bases removed from V and 0 bases from J, the gap between germline ends came to 5 bases. The CDR3 runs to 14 residues. The germline V gene encodes CDR1 MNHNS and CDR2 SASEGT. The CDR3: CASSEALMNTEAFF. The CDR3 DNA follows: TGTGCCAGCAGTGAAGCCCTTATGAACACTGAAGCTTTCTTT.

The rearrangement joins TRBV9 to TRBJ2-1, with 12 bases lining up with TRBD2. This CDR3 is built from 16 residues. Germline V gene data show CDR1 as SGDLS and CDR2 as YYNGEE. Unmatched junction bases numbered 4, after V lost 3 bases and J lost 3 bases. The chain's CDR3 is CASSGWTSGNYNEQFF. As DNA, the CDR3 is TGTGCCAGCAGCGGATGGACTAGCGGGAACTACAATGAGCAGTTCTTC.

The rearrangement joins TRBV11-1 to TRBJ1-1, with D possibly matching TRBD1 (5 bases). This CDR3 has 13 residues. Germline lookup yields CDR1 SGHAT and CDR2 FQDESV (reference sequence). Trimming took 3 bases from V and 1 from J, leaving 6 bases between them. CDR3 DNA: TGTGCCAGCAGCTTGCAGGGGAACACTGAAGCTTTCTTT. Translating gives CASSLQGNTEAFF.

This clone was observed a single time. This sequence joins TRBV11-2 and TRBJ2-5; 8 positions match TRBD2. CDR1 and CDR2 from the germline V gene are SGHAT and FQNNGV. There are 15 residues in the CDR3. Trimming cost V 0 bases and J 2 bases; bases outside gene matches: 2. The DNA for the CDR3 is TGTGCCAGCAGCTTAGACGGGAGGGCACAAGAGACCCAGTACTTC. Its translation: CASSLDGRAQETQYF.

The V and J genes are TRBV6-1 and TRBJ1-2, with 9 positions matching TRBD1. Germline trimming cut 1 base from V and 4 bases from J; bases unmatched to any gene: 4. Germline V gene sequence: CDR1 MNHNS, CDR2 SASEGT. The length of the CDR3 is 15 residues. The CDR3 reads CASSEEGTGPYGYTF. CDR3 nucleotides: TGTGCCAGCAGTGAAGAAGGGACAGGGCCCTATGGCTACACCTTC.